The next 21 T cell receptor beta chains were all read from a single sample in a study of control samples from healthy donors and cancer patients. The assay was immunoSEQ multiplex PCR, and TCRdb's table has in-frame clones only and misses some. The repertoire holds about 200,000 clones, with 91% as singletons. Specimen: blood. These receptors came from a man aged 30 to 39 in good health.

This chain uses TRBV5-4 with TRBJ1-2; D is ambiguous. The V end lost 5 bases, the J end lost 3 bases, and 14 bases lay between the germline ends. Germline-derived CDR1 and CDR2 are SGHNT and YYREEE (reference sequence). This CDR3 is built from 14 residues. CDR3 coding DNA: TGTGCCAGCAGTCCGGAAACGGGCGACTATGGCTACACCTTC. It translates to CASSPETGDYGYTF.

This chain joins TRBV6-2 or TRBV6-3 and TRBJ1-5; possibly TRBD1 for D (5 bases). CDR1 is MNHEY and CDR2 is SVGEGT in the germline V gene. Trimming removed 2 bases from V and 3 bases from J, with 14 bases in between. The CDR3 has 16 residues. CDR3 protein: CASSYRRGEFNQPQHF. CDR3 DNA sequence: TGTGCCAGCAGTTACCGCCGGGGGGAATTCAATCAGCCCCAGCATTTT.

The chain joins TRBV9 to TRBJ1-2; D is unclear. Germline CDR1 SGDLS, CDR2 YYNGEE. This CDR3 has 18 residues. Deletions cut 3 bases from V and 0 bases from J, with 21 bases between. Here the CDR3 DNA reads TGTGCCAGCAGCGCCCCTCGGGCAGGCGGGGATACTAACTATGGCTACACCTTC. Residues: CASSAPRAGGDTNYGYTF. Variable domain in full (rest from reference TRBV9 and TRBJ1-2): DSGVTQTPKHLITATGQRVTLRCSPRSGDLSVYWYQQSLDQGLQFLIQYYNGEERAKGNILERFSAQQFPDLHSELNLSSLELGDSALYFCASSAPRAGGDTNYGYTFGSGTRLTVV.

The chain couples TRBV5-1 to TRBJ1-2, with a tentative D call TRBD1 (5 bases). CDR1 is SGHRS, CDR2 YFSETQ, per germline. The CDR3 is made up of 14 amino acids. Trimming cost V 2 bases and J 6 bases, with 14 bases left between them. The CDR3 reads CASSLWTEGNGYTF. The DNA for the CDR3 is TGCGCCAGCAGCTTATGGACGGAGGGGAATGGCTACACCTTC.

The rearrangement uses TRBV6-6 and TRBJ2-7, with 16 bases aligning to TRBD2. This CDR3 spans 20 amino acids. V shed 5 bases and J 0 bases; nucleotides not matched to a gene: 13. Germline-derived CDR1 and CDR2 are MNHNY and SVGAGI (reference sequence). The CDR3 protein is CASSPPVGGLAGGSSYEQYF. CDR3 DNA sequence: TGTGCCAGCAGTCCTCCCGTCGGGGGACTAGCGGGGGGGAGCTCCTACGAGCAGTACTTC.

The rearrangement uses TRBV6-2 or TRBV6-3 and TRBJ1-4, with 11 bases matching TRBD1. V shed 6 bases, J shed 5 bases, and the junction held 20 bases outside the gene matches. The germline V gene encodes CDR1 MNHEY and CDR2 SVGEGT. The CDR3 extends over 20 amino acids. The CDR3 DNA is TGTGCCAGCAGCCGCGGGACAGGGGGGCCCGCGCAGTATCCAAATGAAAAACTGTTTTTT. Translating gives CASSRGTGGPAQYPNEKLFF.

V and J are TRBV7-2 and TRBJ1-6; 9 nucleotides agree with TRBD1. V gave up 0 bases and J gave up 8 bases; unmatched junction bases: 2. Germline values: CDR1 SGHTA, CDR2 FQGNSA. The length of the CDR3 is 15 residues. CDR3 loop: CASSLATGGYSPLHF. The CDR3 nucleotides read TGTGCCAGCAGCTTAGCAACAGGGGGCTATTCACCCCTCCACTTT. Together with reference TRBV7-2 and TRBJ1-6, the CDR3 gives the full variable domain: GAGVSQSPSNKVTEKGKDVELRCDPISGHTALYWYRQSLGQGLEFLIYFQGNSAPDKSGLPSDRFSAERTGGSVSTLTIQRTQQEDSAVYLCASSLATGGYSPLHFGNGTRLTVT.

The rearrangement links TRBV7-9 to TRBJ1-5, with no clear D. This CDR3 contains 14 residues. The germline CDR1 and CDR2 sequences are SEHNR and FQNEAQ (reference sequence). The V gene lost 6 bases and the J gene lost 1 base, with 10 bases spanning the gap. The CDR3 protein is CASSSPISNQPQHF. In DNA, the CDR3 is TGTGCCAGCAGTTCACCGATCAGCAATCAGCCCCAGCATTTT.

This chain links TRBV6-4 with TRBJ1-4; TRBD1 matches at 9 bases. The CDR3 consists of 15 residues. The ends lost 6 bases at V and 7 bases at J; junction bases unmatched: 9. The germline gives CDR1 MRHNA, CDR2 SNTAGT. CDR3 protein: CASSPGTGWGEKLFF. The CDR3 coding sequence is TGTGCCAGCAGCCCCGGGACAGGGTGGGGTGAAAAACTGTTTTTT.

The CDR3 DNA follows: TGTGCCAGCACAAAGGACAGGGGCGGACGGGGCACCGGGGAGCTGTTTTTT. This gives the protein CASTKDRGGRGTGELFF. The rearrangement uses TRBV2 and TRBJ2-2; 9 nucleotides agree with TRBD1. Germline loops: CDR1 SNHLY, CDR2 FYNNEI. CDR3 size: 17 residues. V was clipped by 7 bases and J by 4 bases; unmatched bases: 13. The full variable domain, with the rest looked up from reference TRBV2 and TRBJ2-2, is EPEVTQTPSHQVTQMGQEVILRCVPISNHLYFYWYRQILGQKVEFLVSFYNNEISEKSEIFDDQFSVERPDGSNFTLKIRSTKLEDSAMYFCASTKDRGGRGTGELFFGEGSRLTVL.

This clone has only one observation. CDR3 sequence reads: CASSLSGTSYGYTF. The DNA for the CDR3 is TGTGCCAGCAGTTTATCAGGAACAAGTTATGGCTACACCTTC. The chain is built from TRBV27 and TRBJ1-2; D is uncertain. Germline CDR1 reads MNHEY; CDR2 reads SMNVEV (reference sequence). CDR3 length: 14 residues. V dropped 0 bases and J dropped 5 bases, with 10 bases sitting between them.

This clone has only one observation. The CDR3 sequence: CASSQENTGELFF. DNA of the CDR3: TGTGCCAGCAGCCAAGAGAACACCGGGGAGCTGTTTTTT. The chain joins TRBV3-1 (or the pseudogene TRBV3-2) to TRBJ2-2; D is undetermined. The V gene lost 0 bases and the J gene lost 1 base, with 0 bases spanning the gap. The CDR3 loop spans 13 amino acids. CDR1 and CDR2 (germline): LGHDT, YNNKEL (reference sequence).

The chain links TRBV19 to TRBJ2-7; D gene uncertain. This CDR3 comprises 15 residues. With 1 base removed from V and 3 bases from J, the gap between germline ends came to 13 bases. CDR1 LNHDA and CDR2 SQIVND come from the germline V gene (reference sequence). CDR3 bases: TGTGCCAGTAGTATAGTTGGCGGATACTTCTACGAGCAGTACTTC. It encodes CASSIVGGYFYEQYF.

The genes are TRBV6-6 and TRBJ1-3, with 8 bases lining up with TRBD1. CDR1 and CDR2 (germline): MNHNY, SVGAGI (reference sequence). The ends lost 5 bases at V and 0 bases at J; junction bases unmatched: 6. CDR3 length: 16 residues. The CDR3 DNA reads TGTGCCAGCAGTCGAACAGGGGGAAGCTCTGGAAACACCATATATTTT. It yields the protein CASSRTGGSSGNTIYF.

The rearrangement joins TRBV5-3 to TRBJ2-7, with D maybe TRBD2 (6 bases). TRBV5-3 is placed among ORFs of uncertain function. With 3 bases removed from V and 1 base from J, the gap between germline ends came to 17 bases. CDR3 length: 16 amino acids. Here the CDR3 DNA reads TGTGCCAGAAGCTACAGACTAGGAATCAGGTCCTACGAGCAGTACTTC. It is translated as CARSYRLGIRSYEQYF.

V is TRBV19 and J is TRBJ1-6, with 10 positions matching TRBD1. The CDR3 runs to 16 residues. V lost 3 bases, J lost 5 bases, and 4 bases stayed unmatched. Germline assignment: CDR1 LNHDA and CDR2 SQIVND (reference sequence). The CDR3 here is CASSMGTGVNNSPLHF. CDR3 nucleotide sequence: TGTGCCAGTAGTATGGGGACAGGGGTTAATAATTCACCCCTCCACTTT.

The gene calls are TRBV4-1 and TRBJ1-1; 11 bases line up with TRBD1. The CDR3 is made up of 15 amino acids. The ends lost 0 bases at V and 7 bases at J; junction bases unmatched: 4. In germline, CDR1 is MGHRA, CDR2 YSYEKL. The CDR3 DNA reads as TGCGCCAGCAGCCAAGATGGACAGGGGGCTAATGAAGCTTTCTTT. Protein: CASSQDGQGANEAFF.

This clone was observed once. This rearrangement joins TRBV30 to TRBJ2-7, with D perhaps matching TRBD1 or TRBD2 (5 bases each). Germline V CDR1 and CDR2: GTSNPN, SVGIG (reference sequence). This CDR3 spans 14 amino acids. V was shortened by 6 bases and J by 12 bases, with 27 bases between the two germline ends. CDR3 residues: CACTGTNAGLRAYF. The CDR3 DNA follows: TGTGCCTGTACGGGGACCAACGCCGGCCTAAGGGCGTACTTC.

This rearrangement joins TRBV4-1 to TRBJ1-2; D uncertain. CDR1 and CDR2 (germline): MGHRA, YSYEKL. V shed 1 base and J shed 1 base, with 4 bases lying between them. This CDR3 is built from 13 residues. For the CDR3, the DNA is TGCGCCAGCAGCCAAGCTGATAACTATGGCTACACCTTC. Translation gives CASSQADNYGYTF.

The chain couples TRBV12-3 or TRBV12-4 to TRBJ1-2; D is ambiguous. This CDR3 is 13 amino acids long. Trimming shortened V by 6 bases and J by 4 bases, and 12 bases separated the two germline ends. The CDR3 nucleotides read TGTGCCAGCAGCCCGTGGCGAGGCTATGGCTACACCTTC. Translating it yields CASSPWRGYGYTF.

The chain uses TRBV28 and TRBJ2-7; 10 bases line up with TRBD1. The V and J ends lost 7 bases and 5 bases, in that order; junction bases with no gene match: 8. Germline CDR1 is MDHEN and CDR2 is SYDVKM. The CDR3 loop spans 14 amino acids. CDR3 nucleotides: TGTGCCAGCACCCAGGGACAGGGGTCCCACGAGCAGTACTTC. Translation: CASTQGQGSHEQYF.